This record concerns one TCR beta chain sequence. These data come from a study of blood T cell repertoires in COVID-19. Across the study: Sample material is recorded as cDNA or gDNA derived from T cells, B-cell-depleted T cells, or PBMCs.

With 1 base removed from V and 7 bases from J, the gap between germline ends came to 20 bases. The CDR3 has 17 residues. In germline, CDR1 is MNHNS, CDR2 SASEGT. In the original workflow: Estimated nucleated cell counts came from reference gene primer amplification. Clones were read by immunoSEQ multiplex PCR, and TCRdb kept only the in-frame ones, dropping some. Clonal size and the V and J genes are those of that table, whereas D and trimming came from the DNA. The table lists just over 80,000 clones, roughly 91% of them singletons. Everyone who took part was roughly 18 to 95 years old, and they came from about two dozen US areas. Participants had their cohort set by participant-reported clinical history.

The chain couples TRBV6-1 to TRBJ1-5, with D uncertain. The receptor comes from a woman aged 50 to 65 with acute COVID-19. Sample: PBMCs or T cells enriched from blood (not recorded which). CDR3 in DNA: TGTGCCAGCAGTGAAGGAAGAGGAGGGTTAGCCCACCAGCCCCAGCATTTT. It codes for CASSEGRGGLAHQPQHF.